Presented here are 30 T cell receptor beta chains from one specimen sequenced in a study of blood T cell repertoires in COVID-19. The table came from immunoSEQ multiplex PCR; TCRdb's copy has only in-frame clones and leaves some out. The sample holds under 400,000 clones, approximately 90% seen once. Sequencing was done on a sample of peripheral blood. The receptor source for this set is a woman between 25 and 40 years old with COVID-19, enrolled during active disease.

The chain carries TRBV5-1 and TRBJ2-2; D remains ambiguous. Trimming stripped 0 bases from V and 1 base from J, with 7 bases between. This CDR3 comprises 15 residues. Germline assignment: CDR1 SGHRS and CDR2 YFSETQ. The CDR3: CASSLDSRNTGELFF. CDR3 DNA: TGCGCCAGCAGCTTGGACAGCCGGAACACCGGGGAGCTGTTTTTT. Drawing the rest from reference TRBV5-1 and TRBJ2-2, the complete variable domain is KAGVTQTPRYLIKTRGQQVTLSCSPISGHRSVSWYQQTPGQGLQFLFEYFSETQRNKGNFPGRFSGRQFSNSRSEMNVSTLELGDSALYLCASSLDSRNTGELFFGEGSRLTVL.

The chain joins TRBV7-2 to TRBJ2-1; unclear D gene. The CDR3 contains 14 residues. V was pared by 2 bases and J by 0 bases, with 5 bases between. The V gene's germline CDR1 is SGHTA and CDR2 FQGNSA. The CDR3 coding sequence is TGTGCCAGCAGCTTATACAACTCCTACAATGAGCAGTTCTTC. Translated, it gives CASSLYNSYNEQFF.

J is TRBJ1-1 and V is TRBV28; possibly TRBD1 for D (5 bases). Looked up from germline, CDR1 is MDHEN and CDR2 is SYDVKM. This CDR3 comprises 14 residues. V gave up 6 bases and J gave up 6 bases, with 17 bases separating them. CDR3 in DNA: TGTGCCAGCAGATTCAGGGTCCCCCGGGCTGAAGCTTTCTTT. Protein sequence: CASRFRVPRAEAFF.

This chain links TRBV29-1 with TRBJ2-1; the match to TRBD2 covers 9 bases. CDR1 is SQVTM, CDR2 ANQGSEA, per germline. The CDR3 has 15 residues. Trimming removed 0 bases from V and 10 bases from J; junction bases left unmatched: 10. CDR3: CSVEEGSGGPGEQFF. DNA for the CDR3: TGCAGCGTTGAAGAAGGTAGCGGGGGTCCGGGGGAGCAGTTCTTC.

In nucleotides, the CDR3 is TGCGCCAGCAGCCCCGGGGACACTACTAACTATGGCTACACCTTC. This codes for CASSPGDTTNYGYTF. The chain employs TRBV4-3 and TRBJ1-2, with D possibly TRBD1 on 6 matching bases. V dropped 4 bases and J dropped 0 bases, with 12 bases sitting between them. Germline V gene lookup returns CDR1 LGHNA and CDR2 YSLEER. This CDR3 has 15 amino acids.

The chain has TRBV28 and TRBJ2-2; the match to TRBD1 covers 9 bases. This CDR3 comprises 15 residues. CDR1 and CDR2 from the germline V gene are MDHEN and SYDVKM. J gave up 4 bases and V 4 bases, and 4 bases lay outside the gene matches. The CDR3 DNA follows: TGTGCCAGCAGTTCCCGGGACAGGGTCACCGGGGAGCTGTTTTTT. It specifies CASSSRDRVTGELFF.

The DNA for the CDR3 is TGTGCCAGCAGTTACTCCCCAGGGGCCTACGAGCAGTACTTC. It translates to CASSYSPGAYEQYF. This chain joins TRBV6-5 and TRBJ2-7, with D possibly being TRBD1 (6 bases). Deletions cut 0 bases from V and 2 bases from J, with 8 bases between. This CDR3 spans 14 amino acids. The germline V gene has CDR1 MNHEY and CDR2 SVGAGI.

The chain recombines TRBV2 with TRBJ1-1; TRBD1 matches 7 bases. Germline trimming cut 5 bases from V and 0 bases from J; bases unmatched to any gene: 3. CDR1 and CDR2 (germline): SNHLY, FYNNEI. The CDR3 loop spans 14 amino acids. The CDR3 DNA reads TGTGCCAGCAGTCTGGGACAGCTGAACACTGAAGCTTTCTTT. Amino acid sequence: CASSLGQLNTEAFF.

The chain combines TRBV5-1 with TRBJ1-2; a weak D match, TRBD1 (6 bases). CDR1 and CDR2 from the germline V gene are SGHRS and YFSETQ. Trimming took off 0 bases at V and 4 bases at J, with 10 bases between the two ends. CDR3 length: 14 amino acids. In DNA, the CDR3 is TGCGCCAGCAGCTTGGTTGGGGGCGCCTATGGCTACACCTTC. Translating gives CASSLVGGAYGYTF.

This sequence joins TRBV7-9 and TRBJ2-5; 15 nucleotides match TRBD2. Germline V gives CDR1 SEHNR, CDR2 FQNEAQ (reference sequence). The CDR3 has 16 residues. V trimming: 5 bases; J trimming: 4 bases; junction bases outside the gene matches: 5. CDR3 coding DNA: TGTGCCAGCAGCGGGAAGGGACTAGCGGGGGGAGAGACCCAGTACTTC. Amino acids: CASSGKGLAGGETQYF.

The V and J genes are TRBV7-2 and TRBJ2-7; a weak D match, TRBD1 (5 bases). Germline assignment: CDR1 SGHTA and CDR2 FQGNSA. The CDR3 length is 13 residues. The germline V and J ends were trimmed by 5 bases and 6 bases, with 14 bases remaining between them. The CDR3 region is CASSPFDSSEQYF. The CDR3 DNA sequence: TGTGCCAGCAGCCCCTTTGACAGTTCCGAGCAGTACTTC.

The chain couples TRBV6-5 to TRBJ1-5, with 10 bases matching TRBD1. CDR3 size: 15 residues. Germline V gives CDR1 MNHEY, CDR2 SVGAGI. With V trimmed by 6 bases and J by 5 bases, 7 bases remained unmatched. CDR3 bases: TGTGCCAGCAGACCGCGACAGGGGGCTGATCAGCCCCAGCATTTT. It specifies CASRPRQGADQPQHF.

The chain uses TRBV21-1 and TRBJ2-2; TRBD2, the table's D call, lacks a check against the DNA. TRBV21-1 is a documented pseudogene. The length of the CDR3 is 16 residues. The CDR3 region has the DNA TGTGCCAGCAGCACAGGACTCGAAACCAACACCGGGGAGCTGTTTTTT. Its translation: CASSTGLETNTGELFF.

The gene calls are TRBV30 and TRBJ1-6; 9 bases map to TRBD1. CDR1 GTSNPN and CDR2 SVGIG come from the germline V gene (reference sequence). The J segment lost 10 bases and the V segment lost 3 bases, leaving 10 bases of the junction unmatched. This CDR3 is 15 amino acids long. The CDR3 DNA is TGTGCCTGGAGCGGGGTGGGACAGGGTATCTCACCCCTCCACTTT. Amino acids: CAWSGVGQGISPLHF.

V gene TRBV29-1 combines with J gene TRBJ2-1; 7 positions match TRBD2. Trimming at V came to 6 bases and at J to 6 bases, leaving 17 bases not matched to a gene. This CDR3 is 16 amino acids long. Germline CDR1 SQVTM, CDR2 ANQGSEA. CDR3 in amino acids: CSVHIGGGGRVNEQFF. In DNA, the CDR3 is TGCAGCGTCCACATTGGTGGGGGGGGGAGAGTCAATGAGCAGTTCTTC.

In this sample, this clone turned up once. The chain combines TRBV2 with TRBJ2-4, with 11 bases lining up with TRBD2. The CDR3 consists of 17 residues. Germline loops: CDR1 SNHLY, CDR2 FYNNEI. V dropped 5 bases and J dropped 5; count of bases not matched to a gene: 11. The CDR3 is CASSRRGSGGAENIQYF. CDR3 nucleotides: TGTGCCAGCAGTCGCCGGGGTAGCGGGGGGGCGGAAAACATTCAGTACTTC.

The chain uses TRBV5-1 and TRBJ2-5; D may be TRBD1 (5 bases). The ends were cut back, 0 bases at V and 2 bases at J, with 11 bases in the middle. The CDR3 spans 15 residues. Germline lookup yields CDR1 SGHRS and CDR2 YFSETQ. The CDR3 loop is CASSLETGPQETQYF. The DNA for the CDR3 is TGCGCCAGCAGCTTGGAAACAGGTCCTCAAGAGACCCAGTACTTC.

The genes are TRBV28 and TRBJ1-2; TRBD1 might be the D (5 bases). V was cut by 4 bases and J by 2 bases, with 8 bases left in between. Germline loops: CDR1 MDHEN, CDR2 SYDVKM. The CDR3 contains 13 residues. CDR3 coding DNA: TGTGCCAGCAGTTGGGGGGGGAACTATGGCTACACCTTC. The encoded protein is CASSWGGNYGYTF.

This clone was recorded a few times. CDR3 loop: CASSLGARGDNEQFF. CDR3 bases: TGTGCCAGCAGCTTAGGTGCACGGGGGGACAATGAGCAGTTCTTC. This chain links TRBV7-2 with TRBJ2-1, with 7 bases that match TRBD2. Germline V gene lookup returns CDR1 SGHTA and CDR2 FQGNSA. This CDR3 is 15 amino acids long. The V gene end was trimmed by 1 base and the J gene end by 5 bases; junction bases not matched to a gene: 5.

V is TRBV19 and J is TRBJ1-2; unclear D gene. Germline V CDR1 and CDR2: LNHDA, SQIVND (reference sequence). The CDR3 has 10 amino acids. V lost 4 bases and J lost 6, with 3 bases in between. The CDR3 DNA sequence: TGTGCCAGTAGTACTAATGGCTACACCTTC. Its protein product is CASSTNGYTF.

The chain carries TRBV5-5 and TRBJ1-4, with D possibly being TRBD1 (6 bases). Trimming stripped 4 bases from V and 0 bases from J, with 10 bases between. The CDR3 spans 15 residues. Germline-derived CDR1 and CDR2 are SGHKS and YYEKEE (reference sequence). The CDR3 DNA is TGTGCCAGCAGCCCTCGGACAGCAACTAATGAAAAACTGTTTTTT. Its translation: CASSPRTATNEKLFF.

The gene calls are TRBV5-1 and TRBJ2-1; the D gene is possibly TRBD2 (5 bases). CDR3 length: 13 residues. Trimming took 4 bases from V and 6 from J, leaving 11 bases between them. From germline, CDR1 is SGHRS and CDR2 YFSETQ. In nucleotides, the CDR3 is TGCGCCAGCAGCCCTTCGGACTCCAATGAGCAGTTCTTC. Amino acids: CASSPSDSNEQFF.

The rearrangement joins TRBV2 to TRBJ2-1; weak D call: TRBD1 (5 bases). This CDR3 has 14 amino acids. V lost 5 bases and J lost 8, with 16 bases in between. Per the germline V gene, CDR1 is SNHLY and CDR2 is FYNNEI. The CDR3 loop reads CASSKYRGVDEQFF. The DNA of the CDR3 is TGTGCCAGCAGTAAATATAGGGGCGTCGATGAGCAGTTCTTC.

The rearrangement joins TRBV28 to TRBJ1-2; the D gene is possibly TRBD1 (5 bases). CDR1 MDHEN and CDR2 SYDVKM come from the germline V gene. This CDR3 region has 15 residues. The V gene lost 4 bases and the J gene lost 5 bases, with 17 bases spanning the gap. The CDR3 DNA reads TGTGCCAGCAGTTACGCCGGGACGAGCGGGTATGGCTACACCTTC. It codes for CASSYAGTSGYGYTF.

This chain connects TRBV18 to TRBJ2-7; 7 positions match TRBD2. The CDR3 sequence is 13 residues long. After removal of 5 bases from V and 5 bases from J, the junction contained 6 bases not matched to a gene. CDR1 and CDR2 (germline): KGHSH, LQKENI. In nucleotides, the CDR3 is TGTGCCAGCTCAATCCAGCGGGGCCACGAGCAGTACGTC. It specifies CASSIQRGHEQYV.

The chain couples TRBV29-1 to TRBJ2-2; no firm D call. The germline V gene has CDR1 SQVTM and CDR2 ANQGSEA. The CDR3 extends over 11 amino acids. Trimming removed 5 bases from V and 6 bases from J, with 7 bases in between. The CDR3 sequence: CSVRYAGELFF. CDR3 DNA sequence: TGCAGCGTTCGGTATGCCGGGGAGCTGTTTTTT.

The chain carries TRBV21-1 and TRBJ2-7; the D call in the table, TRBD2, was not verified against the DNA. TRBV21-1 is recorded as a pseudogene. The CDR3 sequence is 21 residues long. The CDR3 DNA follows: TGTGCCAGCAGTTCGGACTCCGGGACTAGCGGGGGGGCCAGAATACGGATGGAGCAGTACTTC. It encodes CASSSDSGTSGGARIRMEQYF.

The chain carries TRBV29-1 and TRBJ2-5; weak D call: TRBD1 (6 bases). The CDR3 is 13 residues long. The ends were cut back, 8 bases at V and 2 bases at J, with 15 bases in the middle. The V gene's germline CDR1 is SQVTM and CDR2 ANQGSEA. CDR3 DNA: TGCAGCCACATCCGGGACATTCAAGAGACCCAGTACTTC. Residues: CSHIRDIQETQYF.

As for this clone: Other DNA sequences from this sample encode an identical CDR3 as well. The CDR3 coding sequence is TGTGCCAGCAGGCCTACAGGGGCAAACTATGGCTACACCTTC. The encoded protein is CASRPTGANYGYTF. The genes are TRBV6-5 and TRBJ1-2; 7 nucleotides line up with TRBD1. The CDR3 has 14 amino acids. Per germline, CDR1 MNHEY and CDR2 SVGAGI. V lost 6 bases to trimming and J lost 2 bases; unmatched junction nucleotides: 6.

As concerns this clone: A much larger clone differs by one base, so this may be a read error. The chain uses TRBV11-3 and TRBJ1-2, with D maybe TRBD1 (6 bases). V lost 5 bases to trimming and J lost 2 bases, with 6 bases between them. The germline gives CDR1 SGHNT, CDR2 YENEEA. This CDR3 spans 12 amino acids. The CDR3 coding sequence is TGTGCCAGCAGCCAGGGGAACTATGGCTACACCTTC. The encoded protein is CASSQGNYGYTF.